Following are 21 T cell receptor beta chains from one sample sequenced in a study of neurological immune-mediated disorders (dated by TCRdb to between 2018 and 2021). The label giving this sample's time point can be read as: longitudinal time-point 1 (baseline). The library was made by 5' RACE. TCRdb names Illumina HiSeq 2500 as the instrument used. TCRdb reworked the public reads: Q25 trimming with fastp, MiXCR clone assembly, productive beta chains retained. Here each entry gathers all rows of one CDR3 protein and keeps the most common genes and DNA. Present in this sample are tens of thousands of distinct CDR3 sequences, roughly 13% of which were seen just once. 4.6% of the sample is in the top ten clones. Material: PBMCs. The receptor set was obtained from a female donor with HTLV-1-associated myelopathy (HAM/TSP).

This clonotype was counted at least ten times. V is TRBV5-1 and J is TRBJ1-6, with a weak D call TRBD1 (6 bases). V lost 0 bases and J lost 7, with 11 bases in between. The CDR3 has 15 residues. CDR1 and CDR2 (germline): SGHRS, YFSETQ. CDR3 amino acids: CASSLEGDWNSPLHF. CDR3 nucleotides: TGCGCCAGCAGCTTGGAGGGGGACTGGAATTCACCCCTCCACTTT.

This clonotype showed up many times. The chain joins TRBV5-1 to TRBJ1-2; no clear D gene. This CDR3 has 13 residues. Germline values: CDR1 SGHRS, CDR2 YFSETQ. Deletions cut 2 bases from V and 6 bases from J, with 11 bases between. The CDR3 DNA is TGCGCCAGCAGCTTAACCCACAAACATGGCTACACCTTC. It encodes CASSLTHKHGYTF.

This chain joins TRBV12-3 or TRBV12-4 and TRBJ2-1, with a tentative D call TRBD2 (5 bases). V lost 0 bases to trimming and J lost 6 bases, with 9 bases between them. The CDR3 sequence is 14 residues long. Here the CDR3 reads CASSLARASNEQFF. In nucleotides, the CDR3 is TGTGCCAGCAGTTTAGCGCGGGCTTCCAATGAGCAGTTCTTC.

This clonotype was recorded many times. CDR3 sequence: CASSPETGRPSTDTQYF. The CDR3 DNA reads as TGCGCCAGCAGCCCAGAAACGGGGAGACCTTCCACAGATACGCAGTATTTT. The chain recombines TRBV4-1 with TRBJ2-3; perhaps TRBD2 as D (5 bases). V lost 4 bases and J 2 bases, leaving 19 bases between the germline ends. The CDR3 is made up of 17 amino acids. Germline V gives CDR1 MGHRA, CDR2 YSYEKL.

This clonotype appeared many times. J is TRBJ2-3 and V is TRBV5-6, with TRBD2 identical over 7 bases. The germline CDR1 and CDR2 sequences are SGHDT and YYEEEE. The CDR3 covers 17 residues. Trimming took 9 bases from V and 1 from J; bases not matched to a gene: 17. The CDR3 coding sequence is TGTGCCACCCTTCTTGGACCCCCCCTAGCGGGCACAGATACGCAGTATTTT. Encoded protein: CATLLGPPLAGTDTQYF.

This clonotype was seen repeatedly, ten times or more. This chain joins TRBV5-1 and TRBJ1-3; D is undetermined. Germline lookup yields CDR1 SGHRS and CDR2 YFSETQ. V was trimmed by 0 bases and J by 2 bases, leaving 9 bases between them. The CDR3 covers 15 residues. The CDR3 loop reads CASSLETGTGNTIYF. CDR3 DNA: TGCGCCAGCAGCTTGGAGACCGGGACTGGAAACACCATATATTTT. Using reference TRBV5-1 and TRBJ1-3 for the parts outside the CDR3, the full variable domain is KAGVTQTPRYLIKTRGQQVTLSCSPISGHRSVSWYQQTPGQGLQFLFEYFSETQRNKGNFPGRFSGRQFSNSRSEMNVSTLELGDSALYLCASSLETGTGNTIYFGEGSWLTVV.

This clonotype came up many times. The V call is TRBV18, the J call TRBJ1-5; D uncertain. Germline CDR1 is KGHSH and CDR2 is LQKENI. The length of the CDR3 is 14 residues. V lost 2 bases and J 4 bases, leaving 9 bases between the germline ends. The CDR3 is CASSPKGQNQPQHF. The DNA for the CDR3 is TGTGCCAGCTCACCAAAGGGCCAGAATCAGCCCCAGCATTTT.

This clonotype has ten or more counts. This chain links TRBV28 with TRBJ2-7; 9 nucleotides match TRBD1. In germline, CDR1 is MDHEN, CDR2 SYDVKM. This CDR3 comprises 14 residues. J was trimmed by 7 bases and V by 2 bases; bases with no gene match: 6. In nucleotides, the CDR3 is TGTGCCAGCAGTTTAGCACAGGGGGCTCCTGAGCAGTACTTC. Its translation: CASSLAQGAPEQYF.

This clonotype showed up many times. The gene calls are TRBV9 and TRBJ1-2; 7 positions agree with TRBD1. There are 14 residues in the CDR3. The J segment lost 2 bases and the V segment lost 7 bases, leaving 8 bases of the junction unmatched. Germline values: CDR1 SGDLS, CDR2 YYNGEE. The CDR3 protein is CASRGQGGNYGYTF. CDR3 sequence (DNA): TGTGCCAGCCGCGGTCAGGGGGGCAACTATGGCTACACCTTC.

This clonotype was counted many times. The V call is TRBV9, the J call TRBJ1-5; D gene ambiguous. The V and J ends lost 3 bases and 0 bases respectively, with 7 bases between them. This CDR3 is built from 14 residues. The germline V gene has CDR1 SGDLS and CDR2 YYNGEE. The CDR3 is CASSADHSNQPQHF. Here the CDR3 DNA reads TGTGCCAGCAGCGCGGACCATAGCAATCAGCCCCAGCATTTT.

This clonotype has just a few counts. The chain uses TRBV7-2 and TRBJ2-3, with D perhaps TRBD2 (6 bases). V was shortened by 1 base and J by 3 bases, with 8 bases between the two germline ends. The germline V gene has CDR1 SGHTA and CDR2 FQGNSA. This CDR3 is built from 14 residues. The CDR3 reads CASSLELATDTQYF. DNA of the CDR3: TGTGCCAGCAGCTTAGAACTAGCAACAGATACGCAGTATTTT. The full variable domain, with the rest looked up from reference TRBV7-2 and TRBJ2-3, is GAGVSQSPSNKVTEKGKDVELRCDPISGHTALYWYRQSLGQGLEFLIYFQGNSAPDKSGLPSDRFSAERTGGSVSTLTIQRTQQEDSAVYLCASSLELATDTQYFGPGTRLTVL.

In this sample, this clonotype turned up many times. The chain carries TRBV5-1 and TRBJ2-2; D not resolved. The CDR3 extends over 14 amino acids. The V gene's germline CDR1 is SGHRS and CDR2 YFSETQ. Trimming cost V 0 bases and J 4 bases, with 7 bases left between them. The DNA of the CDR3 is TGCGCCAGCAGCTTGGAAGTTGTCACCGGGGAGCTGTTTTTT. Encoded protein: CASSLEVVTGELFF.

This clonotype was counted at least ten times. This chain links TRBV20-1 with TRBJ1-5; the D is unclear. CDR3 length: 15 amino acids. V was shortened by 3 bases and J by 0 bases, with 12 bases between the two germline ends. Germline V gene data show CDR1 as DFQATT and CDR2 as SNEGSKA (reference sequence). The CDR3 region is CSASTRDFSNQPQHF. CDR3 sequence (DNA): TGCAGTGCTAGTACGCGTGACTTTAGCAATCAGCCCCAGCATTTT.

The chain has TRBV20-1 and TRBJ1-4; TRBD1 matches 7 bases. V lost 5 bases, J lost 5 bases, and 5 bases stayed unmatched. Germline loops: CDR1 DFQATT, CDR2 SNEGSKA (reference sequence). The CDR3 spans 13 residues. DNA of the CDR3: TGCAGTGCTTGCGGGACAGAAAATGAAAAACTGTTTTTT. This codes for CSACGTENEKLFF.

The chain links TRBV5-6 to TRBJ2-7, with 7 bases lining up with TRBD2. The CDR3 covers 14 residues. Germline trimming cut 3 bases from V and 3 bases from J; bases unmatched to any gene: 6. CDR1 is SGHDT, CDR2 YYEEEE, per germline. DNA of the CDR3: TGTGCCAGCAGCTATGTCGGGGGGAGCTACGAGCAGTACTTC. As protein: CASSYVGGSYEQYF.

This clonotype has at least ten counts. The chain joins TRBV20-1 to TRBJ2-6, with a possible D match to TRBD2 (5 bases). The CDR3 spans 14 residues. CDR1 is DFQATT and CDR2 is SNEGSKA in the germline V gene (reference sequence). Trimming pared 0 bases from V and 7 bases from J, leaving 10 bases between. CDR3 nucleotides: TGCAGTGCTAGAGATCTGCTAGCAGCCAACGTCCTGACTTTC. This codes for CSARDLLAANVLTF.

This clonotype has a count of ten or more. The V and J genes are TRBV6-5 and TRBJ2-3; 7 nucleotides align to TRBD2. CDR1 and CDR2 (germline): MNHEY, SVGAGI. The CDR3 runs to 16 residues. After removal of 2 bases from V and 1 base from J, the junction contained 6 bases not matched to a gene. The CDR3 DNA follows: TGTGCCAGCAGTTACGGGGCGGGGGAAGGCACAGATACGCAGTATTTT. Encoded protein: CASSYGAGEGTDTQYF.

This clonotype was counted ten times or more. The chain joins TRBV7-6 to TRBJ2-7, with TRBD2 as a possible D gene (5 bases). This CDR3 is built from 16 residues. CDR1 is SGHVS, CDR2 FNYEAQ, per germline. Trimming removed 3 bases at V and 2 bases at J, with 17 bases between. The CDR3, as DNA: TGTGCCAGCAGCTTCCTTCCGGGGAAGGGAGCCTACGAGCAGTACTTC. Translation: CASSFLPGKGAYEQYF.

This clonotype was seen at least ten times. This rearrangement joins TRBV4-1 to TRBJ2-7; 8 bases map to TRBD1. This CDR3 comprises 14 residues. Trimming took 6 bases from V and 2 from J; bases not matched to a gene: 6. CDR1 and CDR2 from the germline V gene are MGHRA and YSYEKL. The CDR3 DNA follows: TGCGCCAGCAGTTTCGGGACAGGTACCTACGAGCAGTACTTC. It codes for CASSFGTGTYEQYF.

V is TRBV20-1 and J is TRBJ2-6; possibly TRBD1 for D (6 bases). CDR1 and CDR2 (germline): DFQATT, SNEGSKA (reference sequence). V was clipped by 1 base and J by 2 bases, with 15 bases between them. This CDR3 contains 17 residues. Here the CDR3 DNA reads TGCAGTGCTAGAGGGGCAGGGGATAGTACTGGGGCCAACGTCCTGACTTTC. It is translated as CSARGAGDSTGANVLTF.

This clonotype was picked up many times. The chain recombines TRBV25-1 with TRBJ2-5; D unclear. Trimming left V 4 bases short and J 4 bases short, with 10 bases between. The germline V gene encodes CDR1 MGHDK and CDR2 SYGVNS. The CDR3 sequence is 13 residues long. The CDR3 reads CASSGQSRETQYF. In DNA form, the CDR3 reads TGTGCCAGCAGTGGTCAAAGTCGAGAGACCCAGTACTTC. The whole variable domain, filled in from reference TRBV25-1 and TRBJ2-5, reads EADIYQTPRYLVIGTGKKITLECSQTMGHDKMYWYQQDPGMELHLIHYSYGVNSTEKGDLSSESTVSRIRTEHFPLTLESARPSHTSQYLCASSGQSRETQYFGPGTRLLVL.